Below are 12 T cell receptor beta chains sequenced from a single sample in a study of cytomegalovirus exposure and HLA in healthy donors (dated by TCRdb to about 2017). Libraries were built with the immunoSEQ multiplex PCR assay. The multiplex PCR relied on a mix of 60 forward primers for TCR Vbeta segments and 13 reverse primers for TCR Jbeta segments. In its TCRdb copy, this immuneACCESS table keeps in-frame sequences only and misses some clones. Where compared with another copy, unresolved V genes explain less than half of these, and the others have no known cause. In all, the sample holds more than 90,000 clones, and 70% of those were seen once. Jointly, the top ten make up roughly 10% of the sample. The material sequenced was PBMCs. These receptors originate from a man under 40 in good health and CMV-seropositive.

This clone was counted a few times. The chain recombines TRBV7-8 with TRBJ1-5; 12 nucleotides agree with TRBD1. This CDR3 is built from 16 residues. V dropped 3 bases and J dropped 6; count of bases not matched to a gene: 6. CDR1 SGHVS and CDR2 FQNEAQ come from the germline V gene. CDR3: CASSLSGTGGFQPQHF. The CDR3, as DNA: TGTGCCAGCAGCTTGTCCGGGACAGGGGGCTTTCAGCCCCAGCATTTT. The full variable domain, in which reference TRBV7-8 and TRBJ1-5 provide the parts outside the CDR3, is GAGVSQSPRYKVAKRGQDVALRCDPISGHVSLFWYQQALGQGPEFLTYFQNEAQLDKSGLPSDRFFAERPEGSVSTLKIQRTQQEDSAVYLCASSLSGTGGFQPQHFGDGTRLSIL.

The chain carries TRBV4-1 and TRBJ1-3; perhaps TRBD1 as D (6 bases). Trimming left V 2 bases short and J 4 bases short, with 15 bases between. The length of the CDR3 is 16 residues. Germline V gene sequence: CDR1 MGHRA, CDR2 YSYEKL. In DNA form, the CDR3 reads TGCGCCAGCAGCCAACCTTGGGGGCCGTGGGGAAACACCATATATTTT. This sequence encodes CASSQPWGPWGNTIYF.

The CDR3 region has the DNA TGTGCCAGCCGGGGTGGCGGGGGCGGCAACTCTGGAAACACCATATATTTT. It is translated as CASRGGGGGNSGNTIYF. The chain carries TRBV7-2 and TRBJ1-3; D might be TRBD1 (6 bases). Trimming removed 8 bases from V and 0 bases from J, with 20 bases in between. Germline V gene data show CDR1 as SGHTA and CDR2 as FQGNSA. This CDR3 has 17 amino acids.

The chain recombines TRBV11-2 with TRBJ2-1, with D possibly being TRBD1 (6 bases). The V and J ends lost 3 bases and 8 bases respectively, with 11 bases between them. The CDR3 is 13 residues long. Germline values: CDR1 SGHAT, CDR2 FQNNGV. The CDR3, as DNA: TGTGCCAGCAGCTTTTCGGGACACCATGAGCAGTTCTTC. Protein product: CASSFSGHHEQFF. Drawing the rest from reference TRBV11-2 and TRBJ2-1, the complete variable domain is EAGVAQSPRYKIIEKRQSVAFWCNPISGHATLYWYQQILGQGPKLLIQFQNNGVVDDSQLPKDRFSAERLKGVDSTLKIQPAKLEDSAVYLCASSFSGHHEQFFGPGTRLTVL.

This clone was counted a few times. This sequence joins TRBV2 and TRBJ2-5; no definite D call. The CDR3 has 13 amino acids. Trimming took 8 bases from V and 3 from J, leaving 13 bases between them. The germline V gene has CDR1 SNHLY and CDR2 FYNNEI. This CDR3 is CASETPEEETQYF. The CDR3 DNA is TGTGCCAGCGAGACCCCTGAGGAAGAGACCCAGTACTTC.

The V and J genes are TRBV9 and TRBJ2-5; tentative D call: TRBD2 (5 bases). The CDR3 runs to 14 residues. CDR1 is SGDLS and CDR2 is YYNGEE in the germline V gene. The germline V and J ends were trimmed by 4 bases and 5 bases, with 15 bases remaining between them. CDR3 coding DNA: TGTGCCAGCAGCTCCCTAGCCGGCCGGGAGACCCAGTACTTC. Translated, it gives CASSSLAGRETQYF.

The CDR3 here is CASSLTPQGNRDGYTF. CDR3 DNA sequence: TGTGCCAGCAGCTTAACACCGCAGGGGAATAGGGATGGCTACACCTTC. The chain has TRBV11-2 and TRBJ1-2; weak D call: TRBD1 (6 bases). This CDR3 spans 16 amino acids. The V end was cut by 2 bases, the J end by 6 bases, with 19 bases between. Germline V lookup: CDR1 SGHAT, CDR2 FQNNGV.

This clone occurred a few times. The chain employs TRBV5-4 and TRBJ2-5; TRBD2 matches 7 bases. Trimming at V came to 4 bases and at J to 5 bases, leaving 11 bases not matched to a gene. Germline V gene lookup returns CDR1 SGHNT and CDR2 YYREEE (reference sequence). CDR3 length: 15 amino acids. CDR3 DNA sequence: TGTGCCAGCAGCGATTCTGAGGGGCGGGGGGAGACCCAGTACTTC. Amino acid sequence: CASSDSEGRGETQYF.

The V gene is TRBV18, the J gene TRBJ2-1, with a weak D call TRBD1 (6 bases). The V end was cut by 1 base, the J end by 4 bases, with 11 bases between. Germline V lookup: CDR1 KGHSH, CDR2 LQKENI. The CDR3 is 15 amino acids. CDR3 residues: CASSPRQDSYNEQFF. The CDR3 DNA reads TGTGCCAGCTCACCACGACAGGATTCGTACAATGAGCAGTTCTTC.

This clone has only a few counts. The V gene is TRBV2, the J gene TRBJ1-2; 8 bases match TRBD1. Germline V gives CDR1 SNHLY, CDR2 FYNNEI. J was trimmed by 4 bases and V by 5 bases; bases with no gene match: 9. This CDR3 comprises 15 residues. In DNA, the CDR3 is TGTGCCAGCAGTTTCCAGACCGGACAGGGCTATGGCTACACCTTC. Protein: CASSFQTGQGYGYTF.

V usage is TRBV27 and J usage is TRBJ2-7, with 9 bases that match TRBD1. In germline, CDR1 is MNHEY, CDR2 SMNVEV (reference sequence). The CDR3 consists of 15 residues. V shed 4 bases, J shed 6 bases, and the junction held 10 bases outside the gene matches. The CDR3 is CASSSARDRVGEQYV. In DNA form, the CDR3 reads TGTGCCAGCAGTTCCGCCCGGGACAGGGTGGGCGAGCAGTACGTC.

V and J are TRBV7-2 and TRBJ2-3; D not certain. V gave up 1 base and J gave up 2 bases, with 7 bases separating them. The CDR3 is made up of 14 amino acids. From germline, CDR1 is SGHTA and CDR2 FQGNSA. CDR3 coding DNA: TGTGCCAGCAGCTTAGAGCTGATCACAGATACGCAGTATTTT. It specifies CASSLELITDTQYF.